This T cell receptor beta chain comes out of a study of tumor and adjacent non-tumor tissue in lung cancer. Study in general: Patients comprised about a dozen adenocarcinoma, a couple of squamous cell carcinoma and 1 small cell lung cancer.

TCRbeta libraries were built with three rounds of nested PCR, modified from ARM-PCR. Each CDR3 protein gets one entry after TCRdb re-called the multiplex PCR reads with MiXCR. This sample carries tens of thousands of distinct CDR3 sequences, roughly two thirds of them seen once, and the ten largest clones take 8.5% to 10%. No cell sorting was done before RNA was extracted from the tissue. The CDR3 length is 14 residues. Germline CDR1 is LGHNA and CDR2 is YNFKEQ. Between the trimmed V and J ends, which lost 1 base and 6 bases, there was a span of 10 bases. Overall study findings and caveats: Normal lung showed higher cumulative top 100 clone frequency than tumor.

Of note for this clonotype: Its specificity is not known.

The receptor comes from a woman between 40 and 55 years old with non-small cell lung cancer. The chain employs TRBV4-2 and TRBJ2-1, with D unresolved. The sample comprised lung tumor tissue. The CDR3 sequence: CASSQADTGNEQFF. Written as DNA, the CDR3 is TGTGCCAGCAGCCAAGCAGACACGGGCAATGAGCAGTTCTTC.